This TCR beta chain derives from a study of blood T cell repertoires in COVID-19. About the study: COVID-19 samples from acute and convalescent phases originated in the United States, Italy and Spain. The cDNA or gDNA used as material had been derived from T cells, B-cell-depleted T cells, or PBMCs.

Source study methods: By means of reference gene primer amplification, nucleated cell counts were estimated. TCRdb keeps only in-frame clones here, not all; method: immunoSEQ multiplex PCR. V and J calls and clone size follow that table, whereas D and trimming were derived from the DNA. The table lists about 170,000 clones, around 85% of them singletons. J gave up 4 bases and V 5 bases, and 1 base lay outside the gene matches. The CDR3 spans 13 residues. The chain carries TRBV23-1 and TRBJ1-1, with 10 bases identical to TRBD1. TRBV23-1 is known as an ORF, though its function is uncertain. The receptor's source is a man between 60 and 75 years old who had recovered from COVID-19. The sequencing input was peripheral blood. The CDR3 sequence is CASSGQGGTEAFF. The CDR3 DNA reads TGCGCCAGCAGTGGACAGGGGGGCACTGAAGCTTTCTTT.